Each of the 28 T cell receptor beta chains below was sequenced from the same sample in a study of blood T cell repertoires in COVID-19. Only in-frame clones appear in the TCRdb table, and some are missing; sequencing was by immunoSEQ multiplex PCR. Of under 20,000 clones detected, more than 75% appear once; the ten largest clones hold about a sixth. The sequenced material came from peripheral blood. These receptor sequences come from a human donor with active COVID-19. The donor label of this sample is uncertain.

This chain joins TRBV18 and TRBJ1-4; D not resolved. Trimming took 6 bases from V and 7 from J, leaving 9 bases between them. This CDR3 region has 12 residues. Germline CDR1 KGHSH, CDR2 LQKENI. CDR3 in amino acids: CASSPEREKLFF. The CDR3 nucleotides read TGTGCCAGCTCCCCAGAGCGTGAAAAACTGTTTTTT.

J is TRBJ1-1 and V is TRBV9; 7 positions match TRBD1. Germline lookup yields CDR1 SGDLS and CDR2 YYNGEE. The CDR3 is made up of 14 amino acids. The J segment lost 5 bases and the V segment lost 4 bases, leaving 8 bases of the junction unmatched. The CDR3 loop is CASSPRQGGTEAFF. The CDR3 nucleotides are TGTGCCAGCAGCCCCAGACAGGGCGGGACTGAAGCTTTCTTT.

The V call is TRBV7-2, the J call TRBJ1-5; D is possibly TRBD1 (6 bases). Germline-derived CDR1 and CDR2 are SGHTA and FQGNSA. V lost 1 base to trimming and J lost 7 bases, with 14 bases between them. The CDR3 spans 15 residues. CDR3 protein: CASSLVETGGQPQHF. The CDR3 coding sequence is TGTGCCAGCAGCTTAGTAGAGACAGGAGGACAGCCCCAGCATTTT.

The chain combines TRBV5-6 with TRBJ1-2; 8 bases fit TRBD1. Per the germline V gene, CDR1 is SGHDT and CDR2 is YYEEEE. J gave up 6 bases and V 0 bases, and 7 bases lay outside the gene matches. The CDR3 is 15 residues long. DNA for the CDR3: TGTGCCAGCAGCTTGGGCAGGGGGCTGACTGATGGCTACACCTTC. This encodes CASSLGRGLTDGYTF.

This chain uses TRBV6-5 with TRBJ1-2; 10 positions match TRBD1. This CDR3 spans 11 amino acids. The germline gives CDR1 MNHEY, CDR2 SVGAGI. The CDR3 protein is CSLDRGYGYTF. CDR3 coding DNA: TGTTCACTGGACAGGGGGTATGGCTACACCTTC.

This sequence joins TRBV3-1 (or the pseudogene TRBV3-2) and TRBJ1-6; 9 bases map to TRBD1. This CDR3 comprises 19 residues. The ends lost 1 base at V and 5 bases at J; junction bases unmatched: 12. The germline gives CDR1 LGHDT, CDR2 YNNKEL (reference sequence). CDR3 DNA sequence: TGTGCCAGCAGCCAAGGCCCTTACAGGGGGCTGGGAAATAATTCACCCCTCCACTTT. Encoded protein: CASSQGPYRGLGNNSPLHF.

The chain links TRBV7-2 to TRBJ2-5, with D tentatively TRBD1 (6 bases). From germline, CDR1 is SGHTA and CDR2 FQGNSA. V lost 0 bases, J lost 5 bases, and 10 bases lay in between. The CDR3 sequence is 14 residues long. The CDR3: CASSLAGGGETQYF. The CDR3 bases are TGTGCCAGCAGCTTAGCTGGGGGCGGGGAGACCCAGTACTTC.

This clone turned up a few times. This rearrangement joins TRBV4-1 to TRBJ1-4; D gene unclear. Germline V CDR1 and CDR2: MGHRA, YSYEKL. V gave up 1 base and J gave up 8 bases, with 17 bases separating them. The CDR3 loop spans 16 amino acids. The CDR3 DNA reads TGCGCCAGCAGCCAAGCCATCCTCGACGGAGGGGAAAAACTGTTTTTT. Translated, it gives CASSQAILDGGEKLFF.

The J gene is TRBJ1-3, the V gene TRBV11-2; tentatively, D is TRBD1 (6 bases). Trimming removed 0 bases from V and 4 bases from J, with 10 bases in between. The germline CDR1 and CDR2 sequences are SGHAT and FQNNGV. The CDR3 runs to 15 residues. The CDR3 region is CASSLEGALGNTIYF. In nucleotides, the CDR3 is TGTGCCAGCAGCTTAGAGGGGGCGCTGGGAAACACCATATATTTT.

The V call is TRBV9, the J call TRBJ1-3; D is perhaps TRBD1 (6 bases). Per germline, CDR1 SGDLS and CDR2 YYNGEE. With 0 bases removed from V and 1 base from J, the gap between germline ends came to 26 bases. This CDR3 is 21 amino acids long. The CDR3 DNA reads TGTGCCAGCAGCGTAGTAGGGGTTGGGGGCTCGACAGAGGTTTCTGGAAACACCATATATTTT. Translated, it gives CASSVVGVGGSTEVSGNTIYF. The full variable domain, completed using reference TRBV9 and TRBJ1-3, is DSGVTQTPKHLITATGQRVTLRCSPRSGDLSVYWYQQSLDQGLQFLIQYYNGEERAKGNILERFSAQQFPDLHSELNLSSLELGDSALYFCASSVVGVGGSTEVSGNTIYFGEGSWLTVV.

V usage is TRBV6-1 and J usage is TRBJ2-3, with TRBD2 matching 10 bases. The CDR3 has 17 amino acids. V gave up 2 bases and J gave up 4 bases; unmatched junction bases: 9. Germline loops: CDR1 MNHNS, CDR2 SASEGT. The CDR3 nucleotides are TGTGCCAGCAGTGAAATCCCCAGCGGGGGGGCCTCAGATACGCAGTATTTT. Its protein is CASSEIPSGGASDTQYF.

J is TRBJ2-3 and V is TRBV24-1, with TRBD2 matching over 9 bases. CDR1 is KGHDR, CDR2 SFDVKD, per germline. Losses at the gene ends were 5 bases for V and 0 bases for J; bases not matched to a gene: 8. This CDR3 is 17 amino acids long. The CDR3, as DNA: TGTGCCACCAGTGGGGTAGCGGGGGCCCGTAGCACAGATACGCAGTATTTT. Translated: CATSGVAGARSTDTQYF.

The chain couples TRBV7-2 to TRBJ1-1, with 8 nucleotides matching TRBD1. Trimming removed 2 bases from V and 7 bases from J; junction bases left unmatched: 6. This CDR3 contains 14 residues. The germline V gene encodes CDR1 SGHTA and CDR2 FQGNSA. CDR3 nucleotide sequence: TGTGCCAGCAGCTTAAAGTTTGACAGGGGTGAAGCTTTCTTT. Encoded protein: CASSLKFDRGEAFF.

The rearrangement uses TRBV6-5 and TRBJ2-1; 8 bases map to TRBD2. With V trimmed by 5 bases and J by 4 bases, 4 bases remained unmatched. CDR3 length equals 14 residues. Germline CDR1 MNHEY, CDR2 SVGAGI. In DNA, the CDR3 is TGTGCCAGCAGTCCGGGGGGGCCTTACAATGAGCAGTTCTTC. This encodes CASSPGGPYNEQFF.

The chain uses TRBV4-1 and TRBJ2-5; D perhaps matches TRBD2 (5 bases). Trimming cost V 6 bases and J 5 bases, with 13 bases left between them. There are 13 residues in the CDR3. Per the germline V gene, CDR1 is MGHRA and CDR2 is YSYEKL. CDR3 in amino acids: CASSPLAWETQYF. The CDR3, as DNA: TGCGCCAGCAGTCCCCTAGCATGGGAGACCCAGTACTTC.

The chain is built from TRBV15 and TRBJ2-1, with a tentative D call TRBD1 (7 bases). Germline V lookup: CDR1 LNHNV, CDR2 YYDKDF (reference sequence). This CDR3 has 14 residues. Trimming pared 8 bases from V and 7 bases from J, leaving 18 bases between. CDR3 sequence reads: CATGTPRGRNEQFF. As DNA, the CDR3 is TGTGCCACCGGAACCCCCAGGGGGAGGAATGAGCAGTTCTTC.

The rearrangement joins TRBV10-3 to TRBJ2-5; 8 bases are a match to TRBD1. The CDR3 spans 15 residues. Germline CDR1 reads ENHRY; CDR2 reads SYGVKD. V gave up 5 bases and J gave up 4 bases; unmatched junction bases: 9. The CDR3 DNA reads as TGTGCCATCAGTCACGACAGGGGCTATTTAGAGACCCAGTACTTC. Translation gives CAISHDRGYLETQYF.

This chain joins TRBV13 and TRBJ2-5; D is possibly TRBD1 (6 bases). The V and J ends lost 3 bases and 5 bases respectively, with 13 bases between them. This CDR3 region has 14 residues. Per germline, CDR1 PRHDT and CDR2 FYEKMQ (reference sequence). CDR3 DNA sequence: TGTGCCAGCAGCTTGGGGGCAGTAGGGGAGACCCAGTACTTC. Residues: CASSLGAVGETQYF. Full variable domain (missing parts from reference TRBV13 and TRBJ2-5): AAGVIQSPRHLIKEKRETATLKCYPIPRHDTVYWYQQGPGQDPQFLISFYEKMQSDKGSIPDRFSAQQFSDYHSELNMSSLELGDSALYFCASSLGAVGETQYFGPGTRLLVL.

The chain recombines TRBV27 with TRBJ2-7; possibly TRBD1 for D (6 bases). Trimming took off 6 bases at V and 2 bases at J, with 14 bases between the two ends. Germline CDR1 is MNHEY and CDR2 is SMNVEV (reference sequence). The CDR3 is 14 residues long. In DNA form, the CDR3 reads TGTGCCAGCAGAGATTGGACAGACCCCTACGAGCAGTACTTC. This encodes CASRDWTDPYEQYF.

The CDR3 bases are TGTGCCAGCAGCAAGGACAGGGACTACGAGCAGTACTTC. It yields the protein CASSKDRDYEQYF. This chain uses TRBV6-5 with TRBJ2-7; 8 nucleotides agree with TRBD1. Germline CDR1 reads MNHEY; CDR2 reads SVGAGI. The CDR3 consists of 13 residues. Trimming removed 6 bases from V and 3 bases from J; junction bases left unmatched: 4.

The V call is TRBV19, the J call TRBJ2-1; 7 bases line up with TRBD1. The germline V gene encodes CDR1 LNHDA and CDR2 SQIVND (reference sequence). There are 15 residues in the CDR3. V shed 1 base, J shed 7 bases, and the junction held 7 bases outside the gene matches. The CDR3 here is CASSIGGGPFNEQFF. The DNA of the CDR3 is TGTGCCAGTAGTATAGGAGGGGGCCCATTTAATGAGCAGTTCTTC.

The chain has TRBV6-4 and TRBJ2-3; unclear D gene. The CDR3 sequence is 13 residues long. Trimming stripped 5 bases from V and 2 bases from J, with 8 bases between. Germline lookup yields CDR1 MRHNA and CDR2 SNTAGT. CDR3 region: CASSQVSTDTQYF. CDR3 nucleotide sequence: TGTGCCAGCAGTCAGGTGTCCACAGATACGCAGTATTTT.

A remark on this clone: Other nucleotide sequences from this sample produce the same CDR3. The V gene is TRBV7-2, the J gene TRBJ1-2; 9 bases agree with TRBD1. The CDR3 runs to 15 residues. Germline-derived CDR1 and CDR2 are SGHTA and FQGNSA. V shed 5 bases and J 6 bases; nucleotides not matched to a gene: 10. The CDR3 loop reads CASSRTTGGANGYTF. DNA of the CDR3: TGTGCCAGCAGCCGGACCACAGGGGGCGCAAATGGCTACACCTTC.

The chain joins TRBV4-1 to TRBJ2-3; 9 bases agree with TRBD2. With 3 bases clipped from V and 2 bases from J, the junction kept 21 bases outside the gene matches. CDR3 size: 21 residues. Germline V gene data show CDR1 as MGHRA and CDR2 as YSYEKL. CDR3 DNA sequence: TGCGCCAGCAGCCACCCCTCGACAGGCTCCCCGACTAGCGGATACACAGATACGCAGTATTTT. Translation: CASSHPSTGSPTSGYTDTQYF.

The V gene is TRBV16, the J gene TRBJ1-1; weak D call: TRBD1 (6 bases). This CDR3 is built from 15 residues. Per germline, CDR1 KGHSY and CDR2 FQNENV. Trimming took off 2 bases at V and 1 base at J, with 11 bases between the two ends. The CDR3 bases are TGTGCCAGCAGCCAACAGACAGGACCGAACACTGAAGCTTTCTTT. Amino acid sequence: CASSQQTGPNTEAFF.

J is TRBJ2-3 and V is TRBV7-8, with 8 bases matching TRBD2. V lost 5 bases to trimming and J lost 6 bases; unmatched junction nucleotides: 7. Germline V gives CDR1 SGHVS, CDR2 FQNEAQ. This CDR3 comprises 14 residues. For the CDR3, the DNA is TGTGCCAGCAGCCGAGACGGGAGGGTGGATACGCAGTATTTT. Translated, it gives CASSRDGRVDTQYF.

The chain carries TRBV19 and TRBJ1-1; D may be TRBD1 (5 bases). Germline CDR1 reads LNHDA; CDR2 reads SQIVND (reference sequence). Trimming took 6 bases from V and 2 from J, leaving 13 bases between them. This CDR3 is built from 14 residues. The CDR3 sequence is CASRLQGLNTEAFF. DNA for the CDR3: TGTGCCAGTAGGTTGCAGGGATTAAACACTGAAGCTTTCTTT.

V gene TRBV2 combines with J gene TRBJ1-1; D possibly corresponds to TRBD1 (5 bases). V gave up 3 bases and J gave up 3 bases, with 11 bases separating them. Germline V CDR1 and CDR2: SNHLY, FYNNEI. The CDR3 contains 14 residues. The CDR3 DNA follows: TGTGCCAGCAGTGAGTCCGGGGGGGACACTGAAGCTTTCTTT. It is translated as CASSESGGDTEAFF.